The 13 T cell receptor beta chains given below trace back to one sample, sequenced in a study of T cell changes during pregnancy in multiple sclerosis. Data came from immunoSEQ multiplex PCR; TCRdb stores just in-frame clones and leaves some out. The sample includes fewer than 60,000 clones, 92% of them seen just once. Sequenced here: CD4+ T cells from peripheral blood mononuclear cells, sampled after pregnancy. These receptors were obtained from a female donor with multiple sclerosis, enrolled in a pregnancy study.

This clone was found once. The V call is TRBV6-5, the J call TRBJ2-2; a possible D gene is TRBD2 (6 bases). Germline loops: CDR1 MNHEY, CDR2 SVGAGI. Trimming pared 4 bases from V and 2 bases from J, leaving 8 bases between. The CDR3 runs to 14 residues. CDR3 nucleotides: TGTGCCAGCAGTTTGCGGGGCAACACCGGGGAGCTGTTTTTT. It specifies CASSLRGNTGELFF.

CDR3 in amino acids: CASGGSSYNSPLHF. The CDR3 region has the DNA TGTGCCAGCGGCGGAAGCTCCTATAATTCACCCCTCCACTTT. The chain uses TRBV6-5 and TRBJ1-6; D not resolved. Germline V gene data show CDR1 as MNHEY and CDR2 as SVGAGI. This CDR3 comprises 14 residues. V lost 8 bases, J lost 0 bases, and 8 bases lay in between.

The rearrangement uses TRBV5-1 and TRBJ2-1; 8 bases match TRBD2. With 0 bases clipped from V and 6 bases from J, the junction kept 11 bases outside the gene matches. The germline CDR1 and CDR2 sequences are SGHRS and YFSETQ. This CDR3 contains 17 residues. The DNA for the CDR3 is TGCGCCAGCAGCTTGGTAGTCGGGGGGGTGGGGGCCAATGAGCAGTTCTTC. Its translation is CASSLVVGGVGANEQFF.

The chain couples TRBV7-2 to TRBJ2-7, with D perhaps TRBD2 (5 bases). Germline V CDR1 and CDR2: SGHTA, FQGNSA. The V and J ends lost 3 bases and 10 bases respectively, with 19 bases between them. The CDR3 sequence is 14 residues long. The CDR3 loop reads CASSFRSGSPGQYF. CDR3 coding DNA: TGTGCCAGCAGCTTTAGATCCGGGTCCCCGGGACAGTACTTC.

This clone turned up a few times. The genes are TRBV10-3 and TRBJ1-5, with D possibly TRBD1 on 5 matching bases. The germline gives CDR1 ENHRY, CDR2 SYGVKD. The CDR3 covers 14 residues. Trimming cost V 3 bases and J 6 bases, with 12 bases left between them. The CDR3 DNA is TGTGCCATCAGTGACAGGGCCCAGGGTCAGCCCCAGCATTTT. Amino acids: CAISDRAQGQPQHF.

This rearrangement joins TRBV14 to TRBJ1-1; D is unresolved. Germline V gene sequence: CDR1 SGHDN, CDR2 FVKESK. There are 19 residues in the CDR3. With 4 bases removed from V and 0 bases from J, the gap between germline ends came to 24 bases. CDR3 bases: TGTGCCAGCAGCCCACAGCATAGAGTTCCCAGCCCCATGAACACTGAAGCTTTCTTT. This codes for CASSPQHRVPSPMNTEAFF.

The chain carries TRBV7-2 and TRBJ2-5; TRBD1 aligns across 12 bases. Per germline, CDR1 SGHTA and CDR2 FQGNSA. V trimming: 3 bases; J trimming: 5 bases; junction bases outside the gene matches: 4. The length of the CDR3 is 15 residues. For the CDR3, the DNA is TGTGCCAGCAGCTTGGGGACAGGGGGCCGGGAGACCCAGTACTTC. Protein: CASSLGTGGRETQYF.

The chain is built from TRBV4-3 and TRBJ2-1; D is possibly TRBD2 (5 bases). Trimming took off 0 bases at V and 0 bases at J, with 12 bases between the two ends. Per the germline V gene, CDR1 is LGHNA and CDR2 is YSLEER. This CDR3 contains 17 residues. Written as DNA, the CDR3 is TGCGCCAGCAGCCAAGATCCAGCGAGCGGCTCCTACAATGAGCAGTTCTTC. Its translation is CASSQDPASGSYNEQFF.

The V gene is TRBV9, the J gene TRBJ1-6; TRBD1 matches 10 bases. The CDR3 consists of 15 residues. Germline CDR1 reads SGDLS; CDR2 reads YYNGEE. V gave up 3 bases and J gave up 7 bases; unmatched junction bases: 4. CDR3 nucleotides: TGTGCCAGCAGCGCGGCGACAGGGGGCAATTCACCCCTCCACTTT. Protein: CASSAATGGNSPLHF.

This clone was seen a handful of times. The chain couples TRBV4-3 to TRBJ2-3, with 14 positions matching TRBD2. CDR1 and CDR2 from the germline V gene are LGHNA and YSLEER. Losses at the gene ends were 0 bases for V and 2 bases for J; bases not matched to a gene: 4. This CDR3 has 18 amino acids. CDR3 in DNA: TGCGCCAGCAGCCAAGATCGGACTAGCGGGGGGATCACAGATACGCAGTATTTT. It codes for CASSQDRTSGGITDTQYF.

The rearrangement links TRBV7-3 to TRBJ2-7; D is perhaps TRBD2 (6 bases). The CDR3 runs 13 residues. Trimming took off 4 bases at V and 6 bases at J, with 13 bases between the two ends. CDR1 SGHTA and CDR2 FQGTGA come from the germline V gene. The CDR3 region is CASSSSAGSEQYF. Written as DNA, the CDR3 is TGTGCCAGCAGCTCCTCCGCGGGGAGCGAGCAGTACTTC.

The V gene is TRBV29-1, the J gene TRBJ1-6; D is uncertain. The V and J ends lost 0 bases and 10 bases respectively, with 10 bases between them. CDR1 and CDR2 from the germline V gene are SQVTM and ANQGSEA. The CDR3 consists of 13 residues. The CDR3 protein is CSVEDLPGSPLHF. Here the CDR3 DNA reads TGCAGCGTTGAAGATCTCCCGGGGTCACCCCTCCACTTT.

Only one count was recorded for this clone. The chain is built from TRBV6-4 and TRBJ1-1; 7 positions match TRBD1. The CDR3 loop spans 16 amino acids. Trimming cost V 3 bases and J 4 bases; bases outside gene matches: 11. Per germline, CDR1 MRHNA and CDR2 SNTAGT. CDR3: CASSEKGTAKVTEAFF. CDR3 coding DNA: TGTGCCAGCAGTGAAAAGGGGACAGCGAAGGTCACTGAAGCTTTCTTT.